Listed below are T cell receptor beta chains from one sample, sequenced in a study of response to subunit inactivated influenza vaccine. Each CDR3 protein is one row after TCRdb ran MiXCR on the RT-PCR reads. The sample holds some 640,000 distinct CDR3 sequences, approximately 14% seen once. The sample was PBMCs from blood, taken 14 to 15 days before vaccination. These receptors came from a man between 45 and 60 years old who received an inactivated influenza vaccine. Each CDR3 is given with its conserved first and last residue.

CASSLAQLAGVSSSYNEQFF 20 TRBJ2-1 TRBV7-8
CASSQEGWGRSEEQFF 16 TRBJ2-1 TRBV3-1
CSAEGQGLGEQYF 13 TRBJ2-7 TRBV20-1
CASSQDPGLLNTEAFF 16 TRBJ1-1 TRBV3-1
CSAEQESTYEQYF 13 TRBJ2-7 TRBV20-1
CSARGQGAGPQHF 13 TRBJ1-5 TRBV20-1
CASSLLQHLISGANVLTF 18 TRBJ2-6 TRBV11-1
CAISVRLAEGEQYF 14 TRBJ2-7 TRBV10-3
CASSLASGRSNEQFF 15 TRBJ2-1 TRBV5-1
CASSPRERTGELFF 14 TRBJ2-2 TRBV18
CASSEGWEQYF 11 TRBJ2-7 TRBV12-3/TRBV12-4
CASSRGQGAPYEQYF 15 TRBJ2-7 TRBV4-2
CASSQIGMSYEQYF 14 TRBJ2-7 TRBV4-1
CASGPMGQGARDTQYF 16 TRBJ2-3 TRBV7-9
CASSQGVGGGKNIQYF 16 TRBJ2-4 TRBV4-2
CASSQEGLGMTGELFF 16 TRBJ2-2 TRBV4-3
CASSQGNHEQYF 12 TRBJ2-7 TRBV28
CANPFLAGESQETQYF 16 TRBJ2-5 TRBV11-2
CASSRDRFYGYTF 13 TRBJ1-2 TRBV25-1
CASSLGNRGFPYEQYF 16 TRBJ2-7 TRBV5-1
CASKWGVQMNTEAFF 15 TRBJ1-1 TRBV27
CAIRPGQGAGEAFF 14 TRBJ1-1 TRBV10-3
CASSSQLGQGYEQYF 15 TRBJ2-7 TRBV6-5
CASSYSDRGLAGYNEQFF 18 TRBJ2-1 TRBV6-5
CASSRDGITRELVEQFF 17 TRBJ2-1 TRBV27
CASSDLLRGEINEQFF 16 TRBJ2-1 TRBV25-1
CASSYLIRSGELFF 14 TRBJ2-2 TRBV6-5
CASSQGDRAHYEQYF 15 TRBJ2-7 TRBV3-1
CASSVGASGSHNEQFF 16 TRBJ2-1 TRBV9
CASSPPSGFNTEAFF 15 TRBJ1-1 TRBV5-6
CASSYQGPYNEQFF 14 TRBJ2-1 TRBV6-2/TRBV6-3
CSAKTGANYGYTF 13 TRBJ1-2 TRBV29-1
CASSGPEGNQPQHF 14 TRBJ1-5 TRBV6-1
CASSLEQGRYEQYF 14 TRBJ2-7 TRBV12-3/TRBV12-4
CSAIPLGEDTQYF 13 TRBJ2-3 TRBV20-1
CASSLRTGRDTEAFF 15 TRBJ1-1 TRBV11-2
CASSPPGGRTRNIQYF 16 TRBJ2-4 TRBV7-9
CASSFRRAEAFF 12 TRBJ1-1 TRBV12-3/TRBV12-4
CASRHGVAGGPRQETQYF 18 TRBJ2-5 TRBV2
CASSYSLVGTGRRAETQYF 19 TRBJ2-5 TRBV6-5
CASSLEGQGDEQFF 14 TRBJ2-1 TRBV5-1
CASRPGLNEKLFF 13 TRBJ1-4 TRBV27
CASSFAGTKDGYTF 14 TRBJ1-2 TRBV27
CASSPGGTVGTDTQYF 16 TRBJ2-3 TRBV7-2
CASSLSGLTNQPQYF 15 . TRBV12-3/TRBV12-4
CASSLLDNIRANTQYF 16 TRBJ2-3 TRBV28
CASSPAGVDYNEQFF 15 TRBJ2-1 TRBV11-3
CSARDDRRNIQYF 13 TRBJ2-4 TRBV20-1
CASSAGLASGANVLTF 16 TRBJ2-6 TRBV9
CASISTGTEETQYF 14 TRBJ2-5 TRBV28
CASSLRGGNRGIGETQYF 18 TRBJ2-5 TRBV11-2
CASSARRGLNAVAFF 15 TRBJ1-1 TRBV7-6
CASSHDRGPSDTQYF 15 TRBJ2-3 TRBV4-3
CASSLSGSLSYNEQFF 16 TRBJ2-1 TRBV28
CASTWGGPSTDTQYF 15 TRBJ2-3 TRBV7-2